One sample yielded the 27 T cell receptor beta chains listed below, sequenced in a study of cytomegalovirus exposure and HLA in healthy donors. The PCR made use of 60 Vbeta and 13 Jbeta primers. Assay used: immunoSEQ multiplex PCR; TCRdb lists only in-frame clones, some missing. The data show tens of thousands of clones, roughly 80% seen once. The sample consisted of PBMCs. The source is a girl aged 2 to 9 in good health and CMV-seropositive.

The chain employs TRBV4-3 and TRBJ2-1, with D unresolved. CDR3 size: 13 residues. Germline CDR1 LGHNA, CDR2 YSLEER. V lost 1 base, J lost 6 bases, and 7 bases lay in between. CDR3 sequence reads: CASSQGVLNEQFF. The CDR3 bases are TGCGCCAGCAGCCAAGGAGTCCTCAATGAGCAGTTCTTC.

This clone was counted a few times. The chain is built from TRBV4-3 and TRBJ2-5; no reliable D call. V lost 0 bases to trimming and J lost 0 bases, with 11 bases between them. Germline V gene lookup returns CDR1 LGHNA and CDR2 YSLEER. This CDR3 is 16 amino acids long. CDR3 protein: CASSQDLVGYQETQYF. The CDR3 DNA reads as TGCGCCAGCAGCCAAGATCTTGTCGGTTACCAAGAGACCCAGTACTTC.

The chain couples TRBV9 to TRBJ2-3, with 8 bases lining up with TRBD2. The CDR3 covers 14 residues. V trimming: 2 bases; J trimming: 2 bases; junction bases outside the gene matches: 1. Germline V gene sequence: CDR1 SGDLS, CDR2 YYNGEE. CDR3 protein: CASSVSGATDTQYF. DNA of the CDR3: TGTGCCAGCAGCGTTAGCGGGGCCACAGATACGCAGTATTTT.

The CDR3 nucleotides read TGTGCCAGCAGCTTACATGACAGGGGGCATGGCTACACCTTC. Protein: CASSLHDRGHGYTF. The V and J genes are TRBV5-6 and TRBJ1-2, with 10 positions matching TRBD1. V was pared by 2 bases and J by 6 bases, with 4 bases of the junction left unmatched. Germline V lookup: CDR1 SGHDT, CDR2 YYEEEE. The CDR3 sequence is 14 residues long.

Here the CDR3 reads CASSLDPGGRGAFF. The CDR3 DNA sequence: TGTGCCAGCAGCTTAGATCCCGGGGGAAGAGGGGCTTTCTTT. The chain carries TRBV7-9 and TRBJ1-1, with D tentatively TRBD1 (5 bases). Deletions cut 1 base from V and 11 bases from J, with 17 bases between. Germline assignment: CDR1 SEHNR and CDR2 FQNEAQ (reference sequence). There are 14 residues in the CDR3.

In this sample, this clone turned up a few times. The CDR3: CASSSTESRYGYTF. CDR3 in DNA: TGTGCCAGCAGCTCGACAGAATCCCGCTATGGCTACACCTTC. The V gene is TRBV5-8, the J gene TRBJ1-2, with a weak D call TRBD1 (5 bases). Looked up from germline, CDR1 is SGHTS and CDR2 is YDEGEE. The germline V and J ends were trimmed by 3 bases and 4 bases, with 13 bases remaining between them. This CDR3 region has 14 residues. The full variable domain, with the rest looked up from reference TRBV5-8 and TRBJ1-2, is EAGVTQSPTHLIKTRGQQATLRCSPISGHTSVYWYQQALGLGLQFLLWYDEGEERNRGNFPPRFSGRQFPNYSSELNVNALELEDSALYLCASSSTESRYGYTFGSGTRLTVV.

The rearrangement joins TRBV27 to TRBJ1-5; D is unresolved. Germline V gene data show CDR1 as MNHEY and CDR2 as SMNVEV (reference sequence). V was clipped by 6 bases and J by 4 bases, with 10 bases between them. CDR3 size: 13 residues. This CDR3 is CASRPGRNQPQHF. CDR3 DNA: TGTGCCAGCAGGCCAGGTCGTAATCAGCCCCAGCATTTT.

A single count supports this clone. The chain has TRBV28 and TRBJ1-5; D gene ambiguous. Germline-derived CDR1 and CDR2 are MDHEN and SYDVKM. The CDR3 loop spans 14 amino acids. V lost 1 base, J lost 9 bases, and 13 bases lay in between. The CDR3 DNA sequence: TGTGCCAGCAGTTTATTAGACCCAGGTTGGCCCCAGCATTTT. This gives the protein CASSLLDPGWPQHF.

V usage is TRBV28 and J usage is TRBJ2-3; TRBD1 might be the D (6 bases). The germline V and J ends were trimmed by 2 bases and 4 bases, with 16 bases remaining between them. The germline CDR1 and CDR2 sequences are MDHEN and SYDVKM. This CDR3 has 16 amino acids. CDR3 nucleotides: TGTGCCAGCAGTTTAGGGCAGGGGCGAAAGTCAGATACGCAGTATTTT. Translating gives CASSLGQGRKSDTQYF.

V usage is TRBV7-9 and J usage is TRBJ2-1, with 8 nucleotides matching TRBD2. Losses at the gene ends were 5 bases for V and 3 bases for J; bases not matched to a gene: 3. The germline V gene encodes CDR1 SEHNR and CDR2 FQNEAQ (reference sequence). The length of the CDR3 is 14 residues. In DNA form, the CDR3 reads TGTGCCAGCAGCGCCGGGACTAGCTACAATGAGCAGTTCTTC. It specifies CASSAGTSYNEQFF.

This clone was observed a few times. This chain connects TRBV28 to TRBJ2-7, with a possible D match to TRBD1 (5 bases). CDR1 MDHEN and CDR2 SYDVKM come from the germline V gene. With 4 bases removed from V and 0 bases from J, the gap between germline ends came to 13 bases. CDR3 size: 15 residues. In DNA form, the CDR3 reads TGTGCCAGCAGTTCGCTTACAGGATACTCCTACGAGCAGTACTTC. Protein product: CASSSLTGYSYEQYF.

This rearrangement joins TRBV29-1 to TRBJ1-1; 7 bases are shared with TRBD1. The ends lost 7 bases at V and 7 bases at J; junction bases unmatched: 12. The CDR3 loop spans 13 amino acids. Germline V gene lookup returns CDR1 SQVTM and CDR2 ANQGSEA. CDR3 in DNA: TGCAGCGGAAGGACAGGAGGGTCCCTTGAAGCTTTCTTT. Amino acid sequence: CSGRTGGSLEAFF. The full variable domain, with the rest looked up from reference TRBV29-1 and TRBJ1-1, is SAVISQKPSRDICQRGTSLTIQCQVDSQVTMMFWYRQQPGQSLTLIATANQGSEATYESGFVIDKFPISRPNLTFSTLTVSNMSPEDSSIYLCSGRTGGSLEAFFGQGTRLTVV.

The chain has TRBV18 and TRBJ2-7; 9 bases agree with TRBD2. V gave up 3 bases and J gave up 2 bases; unmatched junction bases: 2. The CDR3 is 14 amino acids. Per the germline V gene, CDR1 is KGHSH and CDR2 is LQKENI. The CDR3 coding sequence is TGTGCCAGCTCACCCGGGACTAGCACCTACGAGCAGTACTTC. Amino acids: CASSPGTSTYEQYF.

V is TRBV30 and J is TRBJ1-4; tentatively, D is TRBD1 (5 bases). The CDR3 extends over 14 amino acids. Germline values: CDR1 GTSNPN, CDR2 SVGIG (reference sequence). The V end was cut by 3 bases, the J end by 7 bases, with 15 bases between. CDR3 sequence: CAWSTGRDSEKLFF. The DNA of the CDR3 is TGTGCCTGGAGCACCGGCAGGGATAGTGAAAAACTGTTTTTT.

The rearrangement joins TRBV5-1 to TRBJ2-1, with 7 bases that match TRBD1. Germline values: CDR1 SGHRS, CDR2 YFSETQ. The CDR3 is 17 residues long. V was pared by 3 bases and J by 0 bases, with 9 bases of the junction left unmatched. In DNA, the CDR3 is TGCGCCAGCAGCTGGCCGACAGGGACGAGCTCCTACAATGAGCAGTTCTTC. Its protein is CASSWPTGTSSYNEQFF. Drawing the rest from reference TRBV5-1 and TRBJ2-1, the complete variable domain is KAGVTQTPRYLIKTRGQQVTLSCSPISGHRSVSWYQQTPGQGLQFLFEYFSETQRNKGNFPGRFSGRQFSNSRSEMNVSTLELGDSALYLCASSWPTGTSSYNEQFFGPGTRLTVL.

The chain joins TRBV30 to TRBJ2-1, with D maybe TRBD2 (5 bases). The CDR3 has 13 amino acids. CDR1 is GTSNPN and CDR2 is SVGIG in the germline V gene (reference sequence). Between the trimmed V and J ends, which lost 0 bases and 5 bases, there was a span of 8 bases. CDR3 sequence (DNA): TGTGCCTGGAGTGTAGGAGGTAACAATGAGCAGTTCTTC. Translating gives CAWSVGGNNEQFF.

CDR3 amino acids: CAWSQGFRNEQFF. In DNA form, the CDR3 reads TGTGCCTGGAGTCAGGGATTCCGGAATGAGCAGTTCTTC. V gene TRBV30 combines with J gene TRBJ2-1; tentative D call: TRBD1 (5 bases). Trimming stripped 2 bases from V and 7 bases from J, with 12 bases between. Per germline, CDR1 GTSNPN and CDR2 SVGIG (reference sequence). The CDR3 extends over 13 amino acids. Full variable domain (remainder filled in from reference TRBV30 and TRBJ2-1): SQTIHQWPATLVQPVGSPLSLECTVEGTSNPNLYWYRQAAGRGLQLLFYSVGIGQISSEVPQNLSASRPQDRQFILSSKKLLLSDSGFYLCAWSQGFRNEQFFGPGTRLTVL.

The J gene is TRBJ1-2, the V gene TRBV28; a weak D match, TRBD1 (5 bases). The germline V and J ends were trimmed by 10 bases and 12 bases, with 27 bases remaining between them. This CDR3 comprises 14 residues. Germline CDR1 is MDHEN and CDR2 is SYDVKM. The CDR3 spells CATQGGLVSHEDTF. In nucleotides, the CDR3 is TGTGCCACCCAGGGAGGTTTGGTTAGCCATGAGGACACCTTC.

The sample holds one count of this clone. The V gene is TRBV19, the J gene TRBJ2-2; 7 bases fit TRBD1. V was pared by 8 bases and J by 9 bases, with 9 bases of the junction left unmatched. The germline gives CDR1 LNHDA, CDR2 SQIVND (reference sequence). The CDR3 length is 13 residues. The CDR3 coding sequence is TGTGCCAGTGAGGGGGCGTTGAGCCGGGAGCTGTTTTTT. Its protein is CASEGALSRELFF.

The rearrangement uses TRBV11-3 and TRBJ2-7, with 10 bases that match TRBD1. J gave up 3 bases and V 5 bases, and 13 bases lay outside the gene matches. This CDR3 is 17 amino acids long. CDR1 is SGHNT and CDR2 is YENEEA in the germline V gene. The chain's CDR3 is CASSTNTGTGDDYEQYF. CDR3 nucleotides: TGTGCCAGCAGCACCAACACCGGGACAGGGGATGACTACGAGCAGTACTTC. The variable domain in full, with the rest retrieved from reference TRBV11-3 and TRBJ2-7, is EAGVVQSPRYKIIEKKQPVAFWCNPISGHNTLYWYLQNLGQGPELLIRYENEEAVDDSQLPKDRFSAERLKGVDSTLKIQPAELGDSAVYLCASSTNTGTGDDYEQYFGPGTRLTVT.

The chain has TRBV19 and TRBJ2-7, with no clear D. V dropped 3 bases and J dropped 7 bases, with 7 bases sitting between them. The CDR3 sequence is 11 residues long. Germline V gene sequence: CDR1 LNHDA, CDR2 SQIVND (reference sequence). The DNA for the CDR3 is TGTGCCAGTAGTATCGCGGAGGAGCAGTACTTC. This encodes CASSIAEEQYF.

V usage is TRBV5-1 and J usage is TRBJ2-7; D gene unclear. The length of the CDR3 is 15 residues. The germline V gene has CDR1 SGHRS and CDR2 YFSETQ. Trimming cost V 4 bases and J 0 bases, with 14 bases left between them. In nucleotides, the CDR3 is TGCGCCAGCAGCCCCCTCTGGCGGATCTCCTACGAGCAGTACTTC. The encoded protein is CASSPLWRISYEQYF.

The J gene is TRBJ1-2, the V gene TRBV7-2; TRBD1 aligns across 8 bases. Germline V gene data show CDR1 as SGHTA and CDR2 as FQGNSA. The junction had 7 bases not matched to a gene; V was cut back by 5 bases and J by 8 bases. This CDR3 has 13 residues. In DNA, the CDR3 is TGTGCCAGCAGCCCGCAGGGGGCGTGGGGCTACACCTTC. Its translation is CASSPQGAWGYTF.

The chain combines TRBV28 with TRBJ1-4; weak D call: TRBD1 (5 bases). Germline V gene lookup returns CDR1 MDHEN and CDR2 SYDVKM. V lost 5 bases and J 4 bases, leaving 14 bases between the germline ends. CDR3 length: 15 residues. As DNA, the CDR3 is TGTGCCAGCAGTGTGCCGGGGGGTGTTAATGAAAAACTGTTTTTT. Its protein product is CASSVPGGVNEKLFF.

The CDR3 nucleotides read TGTGCCAGTCATCAGGGGACCACTGAAGCTTTCTTT. Encoded protein: CASHQGTTEAFF. The chain uses TRBV19 and TRBJ1-1; tentative D call: TRBD1 (6 bases). CDR1 is LNHDA, CDR2 SQIVND, per germline (reference sequence). The CDR3 runs to 12 residues. Trimming stripped 8 bases from V and 4 bases from J, with 11 bases between.

This clone was seen only once. This chain uses TRBV9 with TRBJ2-6, with D possibly being TRBD1 (5 bases). Germline lookup yields CDR1 SGDLS and CDR2 YYNGEE. This CDR3 comprises 17 residues. V shed 3 bases and J shed 0 bases, with 13 bases lying between them. The CDR3 nucleotides are TGTGCCAGCAGCGGTGTGGACACCCCCTCTGGGGCCAACGTCCTGACTTTC. This encodes CASSGVDTPSGANVLTF.

V usage is TRBV29-1 and J usage is TRBJ2-6; 8 nucleotides align to TRBD1. CDR1 is SQVTM, CDR2 ANQGSEA, per germline. The CDR3 has 15 residues. With 6 bases clipped from V and 2 bases from J, the junction kept 6 bases outside the gene matches. CDR3 protein: CSVQGAWAGANVLTF. In nucleotides, the CDR3 is TGCAGCGTCCAGGGGGCGTGGGCTGGGGCCAACGTCCTGACTTTC. Full variable domain (missing parts from reference TRBV29-1 and TRBJ2-6): SAVISQKPSRDICQRGTSLTIQCQVDSQVTMMFWYRQQPGQSLTLIATANQGSEATYESGFVIDKFPISRPNLTFSTLTVSNMSPEDSSIYLCSVQGAWAGANVLTFGAGSRLTVL.